These 24 T cell receptor beta chains originate from one sample sequenced in a study of blood T cell repertoires in COVID-19 (TCRdb year 2020). The method behind the library was the immunoSEQ multiplex PCR assay. TCRdb holds this immuneACCESS table with in-frame rearrangements only. Some clones are missing; in checked studies, unresolved V genes explain under half, and the rest has no known cause. Within this sample are under 450,000 clones, with around 89% of them counted one time only. The ten biggest clones cover around 1.5% of the sample. The sample taken for sequencing was peripheral blood. These receptor sequences come from a woman between 40 and 55 years old with COVID-19, enrolled during active disease.

This chain connects TRBV7-2 to TRBJ1-2; TRBD1 is a possible D gene (5 bases). The CDR3 runs 15 residues. Trimming took 4 bases from V and 4 from J, leaving 16 bases between them. In germline, CDR1 is SGHTA, CDR2 FQGNSA. In DNA, the CDR3 is TGTGCCAGCAGCTCCCGCCCCGCCAGGGTCTATGGCTACACCTTC. As protein: CASSSRPARVYGYTF.

The CDR3: CASSDTGGNQPQHF. For the CDR3, the DNA is TGTGCCAGCAGTGACACAGGGGGCAATCAGCCCCAGCATTTT. The V gene is TRBV27, the J gene TRBJ1-5, with 7 bases that match TRBD1. CDR1 MNHEY and CDR2 SMNVEV come from the germline V gene (reference sequence). J was trimmed by 2 bases and V by 5 bases; bases with no gene match: 3. The CDR3 spans 14 residues.

As concerns this clone: The sample carries other DNA sequences with the same CDR3. The V gene is TRBV6-5, the J gene TRBJ1-5; tentative D call: TRBD1 (5 bases). Germline loops: CDR1 MNHEY, CDR2 SVGAGI. CDR3 size: 12 residues. V lost 8 bases and J lost 2, with 7 bases in between. The CDR3 region has the DNA TGTGCCAGCGGCAGGGGCAATCAGCCCCAGCATTTT. Translation: CASGRGNQPQHF.

The V gene is TRBV3-1 (or the pseudogene TRBV3-2), the J gene TRBJ2-1; TRBD2 matches at 10 bases. The CDR3 has 16 residues. Unmatched junction bases numbered 5, after V lost 0 bases and J lost 6 bases. Germline V CDR1 and CDR2: LGHDT, YNNKEL (reference sequence). The DNA for the CDR3 is TGTGCCAGCAGCCAAGAAAGGCTAGCGGGAGTCAATGAGCAGTTCTTC. Amino acid sequence: CASSQERLAGVNEQFF.

In nucleotides, the CDR3 is TGCGCCAGCAGCCTAGCCTCGCGACAGGGTCTAGGGGATACGCAGTATTTT. It is translated as CASSLASRQGLGDTQYF. The chain joins TRBV4-3 to TRBJ2-3, with 7 bases matching TRBD1. Germline assignment: CDR1 LGHNA and CDR2 YSLEER. V lost 4 bases to trimming and J lost 6 bases; unmatched junction nucleotides: 16. The CDR3 totals 17 residues.

The chain employs TRBV30 and TRBJ2-7, with a weak D call TRBD2 (5 bases). Germline V gene data show CDR1 as GTSNPN and CDR2 as SVGIG (reference sequence). Trimming stripped 1 base from V and 3 bases from J, with 13 bases between. This CDR3 is built from 14 residues. The CDR3 DNA is TGTGCCTGGAGTGAAACGACCGGGAACTACGAGCAGTACTTC. Translation: CAWSETTGNYEQYF.

The CDR3, as DNA: TGTGCCAGCAATCCGGGACAGGGAGTCGGGGAGCTGTTTTTT. This translates into CASNPGQGVGELFF. The chain carries TRBV27 and TRBJ2-2; 9 bases line up with TRBD1. Losses at the gene ends were 7 bases for V and 7 bases for J; bases not matched to a gene: 7. Germline V gene sequence: CDR1 MNHEY, CDR2 SMNVEV (reference sequence). The CDR3 loop spans 14 amino acids.

V usage is TRBV20-1 and J usage is TRBJ1-4; D perhaps matches TRBD1 (5 bases). Trimming stripped 3 bases from V and 4 bases from J, with 9 bases between. The germline gives CDR1 DFQATT, CDR2 SNEGSKA (reference sequence). CDR3 length: 13 amino acids. Here the CDR3 DNA reads TGCAGTGCTAGTGGGGCGATTAATGAAAAACTGTTTTTT. Translated, it gives CSASGAINEKLFF.

This chain links TRBV28 with TRBJ1-2; 7 bases match TRBD1. Per germline, CDR1 MDHEN and CDR2 SYDVKM. J gave up 8 bases and V 3 bases, and 6 bases lay outside the gene matches. CDR3 length equals 13 residues. The CDR3 loop reads CASSLKGARGYTF. Here the CDR3 DNA reads TGTGCCAGCAGTTTGAAGGGGGCGAGAGGCTACACCTTC.

CDR3 loop: CASSRNSAISAGTQYF. In nucleotides, the CDR3 is TGCGCCAGCAGCAGAAATTCGGCGATATCGGCGGGCACGCAGTATTTT. The chain carries TRBV5-1 and TRBJ2-3; possibly TRBD2 for D (5 bases). From germline, CDR1 is SGHRS and CDR2 YFSETQ. The CDR3 is 16 amino acids. V lost 4 bases and J 9 bases, leaving 24 bases between the germline ends.

V is TRBV7-2 and J is TRBJ2-7; tentatively, D is TRBD1 (7 bases). Germline-derived CDR1 and CDR2 are SGHTA and FQGNSA. Trimming stripped 1 base from V and 6 bases from J, with 10 bases between. CDR3 length: 13 amino acids. The CDR3 sequence is CASSLGQGGEQYF. The CDR3 DNA reads as TGTGCCAGCAGCTTAGGACAGGGAGGCGAGCAGTACTTC.

This chain links TRBV6-5 with TRBJ1-1; TRBD1 agrees at 9 bases. Germline V CDR1 and CDR2: MNHEY, SVGAGI. V shed 4 bases and J 3 bases; nucleotides not matched to a gene: 6. This CDR3 region has 15 residues. The CDR3, as DNA: TGTGCCAGCAGTTCCGGGACAGGGTGGGACACTGAAGCTTTCTTT. It encodes CASSSGTGWDTEAFF.

The rearrangement uses TRBV6-2 or TRBV6-3 and TRBJ2-7, with 8 bases lining up with TRBD1. The ends lost 4 bases at V and 2 bases at J; junction bases unmatched: 7. CDR3 size: 15 residues. Per germline, CDR1 MNHEY and CDR2 SVGEGT. This chain's CDR3 is CASSSPTGAAYEQYF. DNA of the CDR3: TGTGCCAGCAGTTCCCCGACAGGGGCCGCCTACGAGCAGTACTTC.

This clone was seen only a few times. The chain carries TRBV7-9 and TRBJ2-7; 8 bases match TRBD1. The CDR3 sequence is 16 residues long. J was trimmed by 4 bases and V by 1 base; bases with no gene match: 9. Germline CDR1 is SEHNR and CDR2 is FQNEAQ (reference sequence). This CDR3 is CASSLDAVTGDYEQYF. For the CDR3, the DNA is TGTGCCAGCAGCTTAGATGCGGTGACAGGGGATTACGAGCAGTACTTC.

The chain couples TRBV5-8 to TRBJ2-1; D is undetermined. Trimming removed 3 bases from V and 5 bases from J, with 18 bases in between. The CDR3 contains 16 residues. Germline CDR1 is SGHTS and CDR2 is YDEGEE. This CDR3 reads CASSSSFGPQDNEQFF. The CDR3 region has the DNA TGTGCCAGCAGCTCCAGCTTTGGGCCCCAGGACAATGAGCAGTTCTTC.

The chain employs TRBV27 and TRBJ2-3, with 10 bases matching TRBD1. The length of the CDR3 is 15 residues. Trimming at V came to 5 bases and at J to 6 bases, leaving 8 bases not matched to a gene. Germline assignment: CDR1 MNHEY and CDR2 SMNVEV (reference sequence). The DNA for the CDR3 is TGTGCCAGCAGTCCAGCCGGGACAGGGGCCGATACGCAGTATTTT. Translating gives CASSPAGTGADTQYF.

As regards this clone: This likely traces to a read error, being one base from a far larger clone. The V call is TRBV7-2, the J call TRBJ1-5; perhaps TRBD1 as D (6 bases). This CDR3 region has 14 residues. V was shortened by 1 base and J by 5 bases, with 9 bases between the two germline ends. Germline CDR1 SGHTA, CDR2 FQGNSA. CDR3 nucleotide sequence: TGTGCCAGCAGCTTAGGGGGGCGGGATCAGCCCCAGCATTTT. This gives the protein CASSLGGRDQPQHF.

This chain links TRBV27 with TRBJ2-1, with 8 positions matching TRBD2. The trim removed 3 bases at V and 6 bases at J, leaving 13 bases unmatched. The CDR3 consists of 17 residues. CDR1 is MNHEY, CDR2 SMNVEV, per germline (reference sequence). CDR3 loop: CASSFTPAGGHLNEQFF. The CDR3 bases are TGTGCCAGCAGTTTCACTCCCGCGGGAGGCCATCTCAATGAGCAGTTCTTC.

The gene calls are TRBV11-3 and TRBJ1-4; D is uncertain. This CDR3 has 14 residues. The V end lost 8 bases, the J end lost 1 base, and 11 bases lay between the germline ends. CDR1 SGHNT and CDR2 YENEEA come from the germline V gene. The CDR3 loop reads CASRRTLTNEKLFF. As DNA, the CDR3 is TGTGCCAGCCGGAGAACTTTAACTAATGAAAAACTGTTTTTT.

This chain joins TRBV2 and TRBJ2-5; D is ambiguous. Trimming shortened V by 3 bases and J by 7 bases, and 12 bases separated the two germline ends. The CDR3 covers 13 residues. The germline gives CDR1 SNHLY, CDR2 FYNNEI. The CDR3 reads CASSEGGLGTQYF. The CDR3 DNA sequence: TGTGCCAGCAGTGAGGGTGGGCTGGGGACCCAGTACTTC.

The rearrangement links TRBV18 to TRBJ2-7, with 8 bases matching TRBD1. The V gene's germline CDR1 is KGHSH and CDR2 LQKENI. There are 15 residues in the CDR3. J was trimmed by 6 bases and V by 2 bases; bases with no gene match: 9. CDR3 sequence reads: CASSPFDRGLSEQYF. CDR3 sequence (DNA): TGTGCCAGCTCACCATTTGACAGGGGATTGAGCGAGCAGTACTTC.

The chain has TRBV27 and TRBJ1-6, with 7 bases that match TRBD1. The CDR3 has 16 amino acids. Germline assignment: CDR1 MNHEY and CDR2 SMNVEV (reference sequence). J was trimmed by 10 bases and V by 8 bases; bases with no gene match: 17. Here the CDR3 DNA reads TGTGCCAGCGTCCAACAGGGGCGGTTCGGCCAATCACCCCTCCACTTT. Its translation is CASVQQGRFGQSPLHF.

The V call is TRBV27, the J call TRBJ1-5; a possible D gene is TRBD1 (5 bases). The CDR3 is 17 amino acids. V was trimmed by 1 base and J by 2 bases, leaving 15 bases between them. CDR1 and CDR2 from the germline V gene are MNHEY and SMNVEV (reference sequence). The CDR3 loop is CASSLYTGTGGNQPQHF. The CDR3 region has the DNA TGTGCCAGCAGTTTATACACAGGAACGGGGGGCAATCAGCCCCAGCATTTT.

J is TRBJ2-2 and V is TRBV30, with D uncertain. Germline assignment: CDR1 GTSNPN and CDR2 SVGIG (reference sequence). With 5 bases removed from V and 0 bases from J, the gap between germline ends came to 13 bases. This CDR3 has 15 residues. CDR3 sequence reads: CAWGIDSPNTGELFF. CDR3 nucleotide sequence: TGTGCCTGGGGAATTGACTCTCCGAACACCGGGGAGCTGTTTTTT.